The following is a T cell receptor (beta chain) sequence with its context. This sample was included in a study of blood T cell repertoires in COVID-19. The CDR3 contains 16 residues. With 6 bases clipped from V and 4 bases from J, the junction kept 7 bases outside the gene matches. Germline V gene data show CDR1 as MGHRA and CDR2 as YSYEKL. Original processing notes: The authors estimated nucleated cell counts from reference gene primer amplification. TCRdb keeps only in-frame clones here, not all; method: immunoSEQ multiplex PCR. The V and J calls and the clone size are those of that table, but D and trimming were determined from the DNA. Found here are over 130,000 clones, about 87% of them singletons; the top ten hold about 10%.

The sequence derives from a man aged 60 to 75 with active or convalescent COVID-19. The rearrangement uses TRBV4-1 and TRBJ2-6; 9 nucleotides match TRBD1. The specimen was peripheral blood. The CDR3 DNA sequence: TGCGCCAGCAGGGCGGGACAGGGTTCCGGGGCCAACGTCCTGACTTTC. It yields the protein CASRAGQGSGANVLTF.